Listed below are T cell receptor beta chains from one sample, sequenced in a study of early T cells in non-severe SARS-CoV-2 infection. TCRdb recomputed calls from the 5' RACE reads with MiXCR, one row per CDR3 protein. Of roughly 100,000 distinct CDR3 sequences in the sample, under 15% were seen once. Sequencing was done on a sample of whole blood. The receptors shown here come from an adult who was a healthcare worker with PCR-confirmed SARS-CoV-2 infection or an uninfected control (not recorded which). Both conserved end residues are part of each CDR3. A D gene is named only where the DNA matches it firmly.

V	D	J	CDR3
TRBV5-1	TRBD2	TRBJ2-5	CASMIAGDPEETQYF
TRBV28	-	TRBJ2-7	CASRPRARGTYEQYF
TRBV6-5	-	TRBJ2-5	CASSRHLQETQYF
TRBV4-1	-	TRBJ2-6	CASSQDRGFGANVLTF
TRBV29-1	-	TRBJ2-1	CSAFGAGFLDNEQFF
TRBV4-2	-	TRBJ2-3	CASSQEGPGPSTDTQYF
TRBV27	-	TRBJ1-5	CASSFSGLNQPQHF
TRBV20-1	TRBD1	TRBJ1-1	CSARDRRGDTEAFF
TRBV7-6	-	TRBJ1-1	CASSLARGLRRTEAFF
TRBV28	-	TRBJ2-1	CASGGGQKNEQFF
TRBV27	-	TRBJ2-5	CASMDLGETQYF
TRBV4-1	-	TRBJ1-5	CASSQTGNGNQPQHF
TRBV28	TRBD1	TRBJ1-6	CASTGQTNSPLHF
TRBV28	-	TRBJ1-2	CASSSPVLDYTF
TRBV3-1	-	TRBJ2-1	CASSQGVQGGSEQFF
TRBV6-2/TRBV6-3	TRBD2	TRBJ2-7	CASSYLETSGIYEQYF
TRBV5-6	TRBD2	TRBJ2-3	CASSSGTSGYTQYF
TRBV20-1	-	TRBJ2-1	CSARDWGGDDNEQFF
TRBV3-1	-	TRBJ2-1	CASSQTTEQFF
TRBV4-1	-	TRBJ1-4	CASSQSLREKLFF
TRBV20-1	-	TRBJ1-2	CSARDRGPAGPNYGYTF
TRBV28	TRBD2	TRBJ2-7	CASTRTSGSTHEQYF
TRBV27	TRBD2	TRBJ2-1	CASRLAGNEQFF
TRBV11-2	-	TRBJ2-2	CASSSGAFVDTGELFF
TRBV7-9	TRBD1	TRBJ1-4	CASSALQGMGEKLFF
TRBV2	-	TRBJ2-6	CASQQGTGANVLTF
TRBV28	TRBD1	TRBJ2-7	CASSRNQGALHF
TRBV12-3/TRBV12-4	-	TRBJ2-7	CASSSGAGHEQYF
TRBV9	TRBD2	TRBJ2-5	CASSESTGTSGRAVQETQYF
TRBV5-5	TRBD2	TRBJ2-1	CASRVGGGDNEQFF